This TCR beta chain was profiled in a study of shared clonotypes between healthy human individuals. Repertoires were generated with immunoSEQ multiplex PCR, while TCRdb's copy carries only in-frame clones and drops some. This table has hundreds of thousands of clones, around 96% appearing once. Source material: naive CD4+ T cells sorted from blood. Specified subset: CD45RA+ positively selected. This sequence was found in a woman in her twenties or thirties in good health.

CDR3 region: CASSTRTGGGNTEAFF. CDR3 sequence (DNA): TGTGCCAGCAGCACCCGGACAGGGGGTGGGAACACTGAAGCTTTCTTT. The chain joins TRBV11-2 to TRBJ1-1; the match to TRBD1 covers 10 bases. Germline CDR1 and CDR2: SGHAT and FQNNGV. With 5 bases clipped from V and 1 base from J, the junction kept 7 bases outside the gene matches. The CDR3 is made up of 16 amino acids. Using reference TRBV11-2 and TRBJ1-1 for the parts outside the CDR3, the full variable domain is EAGVAQSPRYKIIEKRQSVAFWCNPISGHATLYWYQQILGQGPKLLIQFQNNGVVDDSQLPKDRFSAERLKGVDSTLKIQPAKLEDSAVYLCASSTRTGGGNTEAFFGQGTRLTVV.